This TCR beta chain was identified in a study of shared clonotypes between healthy human individuals. Some clones are missing from TCRdb's copy, which holds only in-frame ones; the method was immunoSEQ multiplex PCR. The table includes just over 2,000,000 clones, roughly 96% detected once. V lost 4 bases to trimming and J lost 7 bases, with 11 bases between them. Germline loops: CDR1 SGHNT, CDR2 YYREEE (reference sequence). CDR3 length: 12 residues. This receptor was identified in a man younger than 35 in good health. The specimen was naive CD4+ T cells sorted from blood. Subset denoted: CD45RA+ positively selected. The gene calls are TRBV5-4 and TRBJ1-2, with D unresolved. CDR3 DNA sequence: TGTGCCAGCAGCGTTGCCGAGGGTGGCTACACCTTC. It specifies CASSVAEGGYTF.